These 23 T cell receptor beta chains came from one sample sequenced in a study of post-analysis software for immune sequencing data. Whole-study results and caveats: In patients, TRBV5-6, TRBV5-1 and TRBV20-1 belonged to five or six TRBV segments found more frequently than in controls.

These receptors have no known antigen. Researchers reported that TCR beta cDNA libraries carried unique molecular identifiers. A single record per CDR3 protein comes from TCRdb applying MiXCR to the PCR reads. This sample has 740,000 or so distinct CDR3 sequences; about 50% occur once, and the top ten carry approximately 4.2%. The sequenced sample was blood. The receptors were sampled from a girl aged 5-17 years with multiple sclerosis.

The chain couples TRBV5-5 to TRBJ2-5; D may be TRBD2 (6 bases). V was cut by 9 bases and J by 1 base, with 13 bases left in between. This CDR3 is 13 amino acids long. From germline, CDR1 is SGHKS and CDR2 YYEKEE (reference sequence). CDR3 sequence: CAKEGRSQETQYF. The CDR3 nucleotides read TGTGCCAAGGAGGGGCGGAGCCAAGAGACCCAGTACTTC.

Points on this clonotype: This clone may be a read error of a much larger clone one base away. The V call is TRBV6-2 or TRBV6-3, the J call TRBJ2-6, with TRBD2 matching over 11 bases. The CDR3 covers 13 residues. The germline gives CDR1 MNHEY, CDR2 SVGEGT. CDR3: CAGSMGLAAVLTF. DNA for the CDR3: TGTGCCGGCAGTATGGGACTAGCGGCCGTCCTGACTTTC.

The rearrangement links TRBV7-2 to TRBJ2-3; 9 bases fit TRBD1. This CDR3 is 16 amino acids long. Germline-derived CDR1 and CDR2 are SGHTA and FQGNSA. Losses at the gene ends were 0 bases for V and 4 bases for J; bases not matched to a gene: 5. In DNA form, the CDR3 reads TGTGCCAGCAGCTTAGCCGGGACAGGGAGACCAGATACGCAGTATTTT. Amino acid sequence: CASSLAGTGRPDTQYF.

V and J are TRBV7-9 and TRBJ2-4, with D possibly matching TRBD2 (6 bases). Germline V gene data show CDR1 as SEHNR and CDR2 as FQNEAQ (reference sequence). Trimming stripped 5 bases from V and 15 bases from J, with 23 bases between. The CDR3 totals 14 residues. The CDR3 reads CASSPRLGEETRYF. In DNA form, the CDR3 reads TGTGCCAGCAGCCCTAGACTAGGCGAGGAGACCCGGTACTTC.

This clonotype has just a few counts. This sequence joins TRBV3-1 and TRBJ1-2; 7 nucleotides agree with TRBD1. Germline loops: CDR1 LGHDT, CDR2 YNNKEL (reference sequence). This CDR3 has 12 amino acids. V dropped 6 bases and J dropped 7; count of bases not matched to a gene: 5. CDR3 residues: CASRTGSGGYTF. The DNA of the CDR3 is TGTGCCAGCAGGACAGGGTCGGGTGGCTACACCTTC.

V gene TRBV20-1 combines with J gene TRBJ2-1; unclear D gene. This CDR3 region has 15 residues. V was trimmed by 6 bases and J by 4 bases, leaving 19 bases between them. Looked up from germline, CDR1 is DFQATT and CDR2 is SNEGSKA (reference sequence). In nucleotides, the CDR3 is TGCAGTGCGCGGACCCTATCCCACGCATACAATGAGCAGTTCTTC. Amino acids: CSARTLSHAYNEQFF.

J is TRBJ2-4 and V is TRBV20-1; possible D gene TRBD2, 7 bases. The J call is uncertain, as TRBJ2-7 better fits the DNA end. Germline-derived CDR1 and CDR2 are DFQATT and SNEGSKA (reference sequence). The CDR3 totals 14 residues. The CDR3 region is CSAGPGAGASEQYF. CDR3 coding DNA: TGCAGTGCTGGCCCCGGGGCGGGGGCTTCCGAGCAGTACTTC.

This clonotype was counted only a few times. The chain combines TRBV7-9 with TRBJ1-2; 7 positions match TRBD1. V lost 5 bases, J lost 0 bases, and 12 bases stayed unmatched. This CDR3 has 17 amino acids. Germline V CDR1 and CDR2: SEHNR, FQNEAQ (reference sequence). The CDR3 region is CASSLLRQGATNYGYTF. In nucleotides, the CDR3 is TGTGCCAGCAGCCTACTGAGACAGGGAGCCACTAACTATGGCTACACCTTC.

This clonotype has a single count. The rearrangement joins TRBV3-1 to TRBJ1-5; D remains ambiguous. The CDR3 loop spans 13 amino acids. The V gene lost 1 base and the J gene lost 8 bases, with 9 bases spanning the gap. Germline assignment: CDR1 LGHDT and CDR2 YNNKEL (reference sequence). The CDR3 sequence: CASSQGSCEPQHF. The CDR3 DNA is TGTGCCAGCAGCCAAGGGAGCTGCGAGCCCCAGCATTTT.

The chain has TRBV2 and TRBJ2-5; D might be TRBD1 or TRBD2, each matching 5 bases. The CDR3 is 15 amino acids. The germline V gene has CDR1 SNHLY and CDR2 FYNNEI. V was shortened by 6 bases and J by 1 base, with 15 bases between the two germline ends. The CDR3 DNA reads TGTGCCAGCAGCTCTCAACCGGGACGCCAAGAGACCCAGTACTTC. This translates into CASSSQPGRQETQYF.

This clonotype was observed a few times. V and J are TRBV7-9 and TRBJ2-1; D gene unclear. V gave up 1 base and J gave up 6 bases, with 4 bases separating them. CDR1 and CDR2 from the germline V gene are SEHNR and FQNEAQ (reference sequence). The CDR3 runs to 12 residues. CDR3 protein: CASSLEFNEQFF. The CDR3, as DNA: TGTGCCAGCAGCTTAGAGTTCAATGAGCAGTTCTTC.

In nucleotides, the CDR3 is TGTGCCAGCTCACCACAGGCAGGGCCTCTGACTAACTATGGCTACACCTTC. Translation: CASSPQAGPLTNYGYTF. The genes are TRBV18 and TRBJ1-2, with D possibly matching TRBD1 (5 bases). The CDR3 covers 17 residues. Germline V gene lookup returns CDR1 KGHSH and CDR2 LQKENI. V gave up 1 base and J gave up 0 bases, with 15 bases separating them.

This clonotype was seen a few times. The chain combines TRBV6-6 with TRBJ1-2; 8 nucleotides align to TRBD1. This CDR3 is built from 14 residues. Germline V CDR1 and CDR2: MNHNY, SVGAGI (reference sequence). Trimming took 7 bases from V and 4 from J; bases not matched to a gene: 8. The CDR3 DNA reads as TGTGCCAGCACCCTGGGACAGGACTTCTATGGCTACACCTTC. This encodes CASTLGQDFYGYTF.

The rearrangement links TRBV20-1 to TRBJ1-1, with 7 bases matching TRBD1. CDR3 size: 13 residues. Germline V gene sequence: CDR1 DFQATT, CDR2 SNEGSKA (reference sequence). With 6 bases clipped from V and 1 base from J, the junction kept 5 bases outside the gene matches. The chain's CDR3 is CSAARGKNTEAFF. The CDR3 region has the DNA TGCAGTGCGGCCAGGGGGAAGAACACTGAAGCTTTCTTT.

The CDR3 here is CASSLDLWQGNEQFF. The CDR3 coding sequence is TGCGCCAGCAGCTTGGATCTCTGGCAGGGCAATGAGCAGTTCTTC. This chain uses TRBV5-1 with TRBJ2-1; D may be TRBD1 (5 bases). Germline V gives CDR1 SGHRS, CDR2 YFSETQ. The V end was cut by 0 bases, the J end by 6 bases, with 13 bases between. This CDR3 is built from 15 residues.

The chain recombines TRBV20-1 with TRBJ1-2; 10 bases are shared with TRBD1. V shed 0 bases, J shed 6 bases, and the junction held 10 bases outside the gene matches. This CDR3 comprises 16 residues. The V gene's germline CDR1 is DFQATT and CDR2 SNEGSKA (reference sequence). This CDR3 is CSARDWLTGGADGYTF. The CDR3 region has the DNA TGCAGTGCTAGAGATTGGTTGACAGGGGGCGCCGATGGCTACACCTTC.

The rearrangement uses TRBV6-6 and TRBJ1-1; D gene ambiguous. CDR3 length equals 13 residues. Trimming shortened V by 4 bases and J by 0 bases, and 6 bases separated the two germline ends. Germline CDR1 reads MNHNY; CDR2 reads SVGAGI (reference sequence). The CDR3 loop is CASSSALNTEAFF. The CDR3 DNA sequence: TGTGCCAGCAGTTCCGCCTTGAACACTGAAGCTTTCTTT.

The count of this clonotype is one. The V gene is TRBV9, the J gene TRBJ1-2, with 7 bases aligning to TRBD1. With 0 bases clipped from V and 4 bases from J, the junction kept 15 bases outside the gene matches. The germline gives CDR1 SGDLS, CDR2 YYNGEE. The CDR3 spans 18 residues. Here the CDR3 DNA reads TGTGCCAGCAGCGTAGATGAGTGGGGCAGGGGGAGAACCTATGGCTACACCTTC. It yields the protein CASSVDEWGRGRTYGYTF.

Only a few counts were recorded for this clonotype. The rearrangement links TRBV20-1 to TRBJ2-5; 9 bases map to TRBD2. The CDR3 runs to 13 residues. Germline lookup yields CDR1 DFQATT and CDR2 SNEGSKA (reference sequence). V was pared by 2 bases and J by 5 bases, with 3 bases of the junction left unmatched. The CDR3 reads CSARMAGGETQYF. The CDR3 DNA reads TGCAGTGCTAGAATGGCGGGAGGGGAGACCCAGTACTTC.

The genes are TRBV6-1 and TRBJ2-7; D is tentatively TRBD1 or TRBD2 (6 bases each). The closer fit of TRBJ2-5 to the DNA end suggests the J call may be wrong. The CDR3 length is 15 residues. Looked up from germline, CDR1 is MNHNS and CDR2 is SASEGT. CDR3 sequence (DNA): TGTGCCAGCAGTGAATTCGCAGGGGCGGGGGAGACCCAGTACTTC. This translates into CASSEFAGAGETQYF.

This clonotype was seen more than once but under ten times. The CDR3 DNA is TGTGCCATCAGTGTGTCCAGGGAGTCCTACGAGCAGTACTTC. Its protein is CAISVSRESYEQYF. The V gene is TRBV10-3, the J gene TRBJ2-7; perhaps D is TRBD1 or TRBD2 (5 bases each). The CDR3 is made up of 14 amino acids. Trimming cost V 4 bases and J 1 base, with 11 bases left between them. Germline V CDR1 and CDR2: ENHRY, SYGVKD.

The chain joins TRBV6-6 to TRBJ2-7; 12 positions agree with TRBD1. V trimming: 7 bases; J trimming: 7 bases; junction bases outside the gene matches: 17. The CDR3 runs 17 residues. Germline lookup yields CDR1 MNHNY and CDR2 SVGAGI (reference sequence). In DNA form, the CDR3 reads TGTGCCAGCAAATTCCGGGGGGACAGGGGGCGCATGAATGAGCAGTACTTC. This sequence encodes CASKFRGDRGRMNEQYF.

To note about this clonotype: This may be a read error, as it is one base from a much larger clone. The gene calls are TRBV4-1 and TRBJ2-7; 7 positions match TRBD2. The J segment lost 7 bases and the V segment lost 0 bases, leaving 12 bases of the junction unmatched. The CDR3 covers 16 residues. Per the germline V gene, CDR1 is MGHRA and CDR2 is YSYEKL. CDR3 residues: CASSQEVASGPVEQYF. DNA for the CDR3: TGCGCCAGCAGCCAAGAGGTCGCTAGCGGTCCTGTGGAGCAGTACTTC.